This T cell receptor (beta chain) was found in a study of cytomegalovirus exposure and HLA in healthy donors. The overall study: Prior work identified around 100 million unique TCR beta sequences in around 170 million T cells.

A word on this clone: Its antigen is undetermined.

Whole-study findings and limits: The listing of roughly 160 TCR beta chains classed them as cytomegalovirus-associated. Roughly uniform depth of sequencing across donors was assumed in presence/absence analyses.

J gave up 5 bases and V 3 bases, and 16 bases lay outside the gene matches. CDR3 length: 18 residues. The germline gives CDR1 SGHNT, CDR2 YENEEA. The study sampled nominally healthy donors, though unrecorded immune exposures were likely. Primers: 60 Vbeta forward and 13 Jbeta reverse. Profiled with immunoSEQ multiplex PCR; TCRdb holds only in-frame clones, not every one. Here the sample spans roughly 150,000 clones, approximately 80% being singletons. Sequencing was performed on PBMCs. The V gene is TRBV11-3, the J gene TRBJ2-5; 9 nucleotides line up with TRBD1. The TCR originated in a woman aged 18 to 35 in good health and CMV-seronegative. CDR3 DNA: TGTGCCAGCAGCTTTAGTCTGTGGGGACAGGGTGGGGCGGAGACCCAGTACTTC. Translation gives CASSFSLWGQGGAETQYF.